These 5 T cell receptor beta chains were all obtained from the same sample, sequenced in a study of blood T cell repertoires in COVID-19. The assay was immunoSEQ multiplex PCR, and TCRdb's table has in-frame clones only and misses some. The profile shows fewer than 150,000 clones, about 84% of them singletons. The sample comprised peripheral blood. These TCRs come from an elderly woman in a cohort sampled during active or convalescent COVID-19.

The V call is TRBV30, the J call TRBJ2-7; D is perhaps TRBD1 (5 bases). Germline V gene lookup returns CDR1 GTSNPN and CDR2 SVGIG (reference sequence). V lost 0 bases to trimming and J lost 2 bases, with 17 bases between them. The CDR3 covers 16 residues. The CDR3 loop is CAWSVSGSYPAYEQYF. For the CDR3, the DNA is TGTGCCTGGAGTGTATCAGGGTCTTACCCCGCCTACGAGCAGTACTTC.

The V gene is TRBV7-2, the J gene TRBJ2-4; D is uncertain. CDR1 is SGHTA, CDR2 FQGNSA, per germline. V was shortened by 8 bases and J by 0 bases, with 8 bases between the two germline ends. CDR3 size: 13 residues. CDR3 nucleotide sequence: TGTGCCAGCTCGAGGATAGCCAAAAACATTCAGTACTTC. Its translation is CASSRIAKNIQYF.

The sample holds a few counts of this clone. The chain joins TRBV7-3 to TRBJ2-6, with no clear D. Trimming took 5 bases from V and 0 from J, leaving 8 bases between them. The CDR3 length is 15 residues. Germline assignment: CDR1 SGHTA and CDR2 FQGTGA. The CDR3 protein is CASSLEDSGANVLTF. CDR3 in DNA: TGTGCCAGCAGCCTAGAAGACTCTGGGGCCAACGTCCTGACTTTC.

Here the CDR3 DNA reads TGTGCCTGGAGTTCCCCTCGGACAGGGAAAAGCTATGGCTACACCTTC. Its protein is CAWSSPRTGKSYGYTF. The chain has TRBV30 and TRBJ1-2; 8 bases are shared with TRBD1. CDR1 GTSNPN and CDR2 SVGIG come from the germline V gene (reference sequence). With 2 bases clipped from V and 4 bases from J, the junction kept 12 bases outside the gene matches. The CDR3 is 16 amino acids.

The chain is built from TRBV7-2 and TRBJ2-1; 15 bases are a match to TRBD2. The CDR3 spans 15 residues. Germline-derived CDR1 and CDR2 are SGHTA and FQGNSA. The junction had 3 bases not matched to a gene; V was cut back by 4 bases and J by 8 bases. The CDR3 nucleotides read TGTGCCAGCAGCTCGGGACTAGCGGGGGGCGATGAGCAGTTCTTC. It is translated as CASSSGLAGGDEQFF. Complete variable domain (other parts from reference TRBV7-2 and TRBJ2-1): GAGVSQSPSNKVTEKGKDVELRCDPISGHTALYWYRQSLGQGLEFLIYFQGNSAPDKSGLPSDRFSAERTGGSVSTLTIQRTQQEDSAVYLCASSSGLAGGDEQFFGPGTRLTVL.